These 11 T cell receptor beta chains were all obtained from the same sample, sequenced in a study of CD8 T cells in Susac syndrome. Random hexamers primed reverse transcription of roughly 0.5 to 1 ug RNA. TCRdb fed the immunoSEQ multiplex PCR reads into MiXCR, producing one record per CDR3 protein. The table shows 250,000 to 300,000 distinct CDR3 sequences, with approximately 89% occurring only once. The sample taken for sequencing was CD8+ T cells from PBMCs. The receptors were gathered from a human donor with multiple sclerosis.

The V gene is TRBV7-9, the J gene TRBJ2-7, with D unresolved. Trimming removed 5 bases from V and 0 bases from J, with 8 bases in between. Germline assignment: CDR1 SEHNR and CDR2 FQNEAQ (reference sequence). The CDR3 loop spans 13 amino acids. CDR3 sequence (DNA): TGTGCCAGCAGCCCACAAAGCTCCTACGAGCAGTACTTC. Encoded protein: CASSPQSSYEQYF.

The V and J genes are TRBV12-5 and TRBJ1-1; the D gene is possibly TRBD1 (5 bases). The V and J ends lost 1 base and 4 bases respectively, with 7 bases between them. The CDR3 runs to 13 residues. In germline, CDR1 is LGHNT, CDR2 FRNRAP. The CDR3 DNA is TGTGCTAGTGGTTTGGGACAGAGCACTGAAGCTTTCTTT. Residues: CASGLGQSTEAFF.

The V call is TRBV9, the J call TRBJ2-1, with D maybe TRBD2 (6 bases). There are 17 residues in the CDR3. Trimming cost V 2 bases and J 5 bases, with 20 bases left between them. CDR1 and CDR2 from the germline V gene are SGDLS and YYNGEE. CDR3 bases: TGTGCCAGCAGCGTCGATTCGGGAGTGGGTGGGAACAATGAGCAGTTCTTC. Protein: CASSVDSGVGGNNEQFF.

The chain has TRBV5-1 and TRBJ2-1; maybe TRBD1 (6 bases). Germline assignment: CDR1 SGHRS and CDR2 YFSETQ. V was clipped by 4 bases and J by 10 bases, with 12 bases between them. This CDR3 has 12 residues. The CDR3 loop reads CASSLDSLEQFF. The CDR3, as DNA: TGCGCCAGCAGCCTGGACAGCTTAGAGCAGTTCTTC.

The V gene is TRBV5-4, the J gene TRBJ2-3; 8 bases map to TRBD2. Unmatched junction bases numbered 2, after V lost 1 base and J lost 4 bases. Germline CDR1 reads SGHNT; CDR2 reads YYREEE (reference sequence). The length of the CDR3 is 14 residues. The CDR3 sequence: CASSLPGLADTQYF. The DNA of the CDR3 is TGTGCCAGCAGCTTGCCGGGACTAGCAGATACGCAGTATTTT.

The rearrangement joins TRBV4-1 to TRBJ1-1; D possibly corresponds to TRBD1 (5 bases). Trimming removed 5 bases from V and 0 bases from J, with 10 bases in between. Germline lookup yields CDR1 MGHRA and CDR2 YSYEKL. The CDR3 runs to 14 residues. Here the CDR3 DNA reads TGCGCCAGCAGCTCGGGACCGATGAACACTGAAGCTTTCTTT. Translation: CASSSGPMNTEAFF.

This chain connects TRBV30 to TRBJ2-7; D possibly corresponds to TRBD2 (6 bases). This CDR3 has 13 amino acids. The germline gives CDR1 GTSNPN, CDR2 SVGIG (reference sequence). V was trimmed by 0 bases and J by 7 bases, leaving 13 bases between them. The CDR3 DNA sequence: TGTGCCTGGAGTGTCTGGCTAGCGTGGGAGCAGTACTTC. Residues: CAWSVWLAWEQYF.

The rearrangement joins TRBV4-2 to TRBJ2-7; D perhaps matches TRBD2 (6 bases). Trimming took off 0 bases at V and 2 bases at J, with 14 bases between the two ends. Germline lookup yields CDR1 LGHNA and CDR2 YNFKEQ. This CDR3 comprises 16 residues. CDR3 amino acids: CASSQEMAGTTYEQYF. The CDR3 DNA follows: TGTGCCAGCAGCCAAGAGATGGCGGGAACCACCTACGAGCAGTACTTC.

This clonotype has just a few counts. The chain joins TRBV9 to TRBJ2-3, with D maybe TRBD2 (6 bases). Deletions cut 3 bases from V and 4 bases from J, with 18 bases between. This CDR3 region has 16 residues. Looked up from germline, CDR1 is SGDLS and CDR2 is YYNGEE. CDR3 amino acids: CASSELAIGEADTQYF. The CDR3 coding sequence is TGTGCCAGCAGCGAACTAGCAATAGGTGAGGCAGATACGCAGTATTTT.

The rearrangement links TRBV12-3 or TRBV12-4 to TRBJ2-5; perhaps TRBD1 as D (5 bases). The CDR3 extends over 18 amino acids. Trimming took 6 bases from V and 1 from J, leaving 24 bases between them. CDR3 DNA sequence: TGTGCCAGCAGGATGGGCTCCCACAGGCCCGCCTCCCAAGAGACCCAGTACTTC. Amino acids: CASRMGSHRPASQETQYF.

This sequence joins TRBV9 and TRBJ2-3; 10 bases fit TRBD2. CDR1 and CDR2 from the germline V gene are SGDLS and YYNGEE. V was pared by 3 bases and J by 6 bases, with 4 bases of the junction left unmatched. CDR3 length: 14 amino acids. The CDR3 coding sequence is TGTGCCAGCAGCGGTAGCGGGGGGTTGGATACGCAGTATTTT. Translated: CASSGSGGLDTQYF. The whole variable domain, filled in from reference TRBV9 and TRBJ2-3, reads DSGVTQTPKHLITATGQRVTLRCSPRSGDLSVYWYQQSLDQGLQFLIQYYNGEERAKGNILERFSAQQFPDLHSELNLSSLELGDSALYFCASSGSGGLDTQYFGPGTRLTVL.